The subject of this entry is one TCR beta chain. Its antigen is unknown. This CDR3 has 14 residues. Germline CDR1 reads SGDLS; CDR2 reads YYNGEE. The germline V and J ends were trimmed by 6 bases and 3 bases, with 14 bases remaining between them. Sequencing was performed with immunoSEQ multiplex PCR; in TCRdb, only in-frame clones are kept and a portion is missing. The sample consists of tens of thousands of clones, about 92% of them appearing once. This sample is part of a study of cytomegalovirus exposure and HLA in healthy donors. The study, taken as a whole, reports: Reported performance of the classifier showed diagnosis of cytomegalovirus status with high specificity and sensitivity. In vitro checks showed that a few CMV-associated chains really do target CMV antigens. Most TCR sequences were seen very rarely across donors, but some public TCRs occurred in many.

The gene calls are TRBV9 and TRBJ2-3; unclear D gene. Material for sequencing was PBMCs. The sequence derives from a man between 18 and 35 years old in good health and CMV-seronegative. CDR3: CASTPGQLTDTQYF. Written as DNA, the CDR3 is TGTGCCAGCACCCCTGGGCAGCTTACAGATACGCAGTATTTT. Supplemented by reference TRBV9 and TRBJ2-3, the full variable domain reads DSGVTQTPKHLITATGQRVTLRCSPRSGDLSVYWYQQSLDQGLQFLIQYYNGEERAKGNILERFSAQQFPDLHSELNLSSLELGDSALYFCASTPGQLTDTQYFGPGTRLTVL.